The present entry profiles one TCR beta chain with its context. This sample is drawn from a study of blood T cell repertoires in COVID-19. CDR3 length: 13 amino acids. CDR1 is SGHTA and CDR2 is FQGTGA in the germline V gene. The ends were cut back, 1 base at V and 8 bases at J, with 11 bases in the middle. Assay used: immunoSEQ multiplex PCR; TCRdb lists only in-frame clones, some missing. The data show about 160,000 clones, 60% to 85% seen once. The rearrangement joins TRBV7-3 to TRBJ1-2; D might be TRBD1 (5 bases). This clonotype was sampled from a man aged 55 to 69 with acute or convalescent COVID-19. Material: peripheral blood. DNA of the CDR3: TGTGCCAGCAGCTTAAGCAGGGCGGAAGGCTACACCTTC. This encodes CASSLSRAEGYTF.